Listed below are T cell receptor beta chains from one sample, sequenced in a study of blood T cell repertoires in COVID-19. Libraries were prepared by immunoSEQ multiplex PCR; TCRdb keeps only in-frame clonotypes and omits some of them. The table shows more than 300,000 clones, with under 95% occurring only once. Source material: peripheral blood. The receptor set was obtained from a woman aged 18 to 35 who had recovered from COVID-19. CDR3s include the opening cysteine and the closing phenylalanine or tryptophan. Each record gives: clone size, D gene, V gene, J gene, CDR3 DNA, CDR3 protein. D genes are given only for firm matches. Some rows have no size entry. The others give once, few or many, or a class for an expanded clone.

-	-	TRBV29-1	TRBJ1-1	TGCAGCGGAGGGCACGGGGAGTTTGAAGCTTTCTTT	CSGGHGEFEAFF
-	TRBD1	TRBV29-1	TRBJ2-5	TGCAGCGTCCACATACAGGGGGCTGCATCGGAGACCCAGTACTTC	CSVHIQGAASETQYF
few	-	TRBV6-5	TRBJ1-2	TGTGCCAGCAGGGGGGGGTCCGCCTATGGCTACACCTTC	CASRGGSAYGYTF
-	-	TRBV10-3	TRBJ1-2	TGTGCCATCAATCTCACCCCGGGGGGCAGGACTAATAACTATGGCTACACCTTC	CAINLTPGGRTNNYGYTF
-	-	TRBV18	TRBJ1-4	TGTGCCAGCTCACCACGTACTGACCGAGGGACTAATGAAAAACTGTTTTTT	CASSPRTDRGTNEKLFF
-	TRBD1	TRBV9	TRBJ1-2	TGTGCCAGCAGCGTAGTCGAGGCACCGACCCAGAAAGGGACAGGGGGTTACGGCTACACCTTC	CASSVVEAPTQKGTGGYGYTF
-	-	TRBV18	TRBJ2-3	TGTGCCAGCTCATATGTGAGCGGACGCACAGATACGCAGTATTTT	CASSYVSGRTDTQYF
-	-	TRBV19	TRBJ1-5	TGTGCCAGTAGACAGTTAAATCAGCCCCAGCATTTT	CASRQLNQPQHF
-	-	TRBV10-2	TRBJ2-1	TGCGCCAGCAGTGAGTCGACGCGGGGAGGTGAGCAGTTCTTC	CASSESTRGGEQFF
-	-	TRBV19	TRBJ1-6	TGTGCCAGTAGTATAGATCACAGGGATAATTCACCCCTCCACTTT	CASSIDHRDNSPLHF
-	-	TRBV15	TRBJ2-2	TGTGCCACCAGCAGAGATCGGGCCGGGGAGCTGTTTTTT	CATSRDRAGELFF
-	TRBD1	TRBV7-2	TRBJ2-1	TGTGCCAGCAGCTTATGGGGGACAGGGATCCACAATGAGCAGTTCTTC	CASSLWGTGIHNEQFF
-	TRBD2	TRBV15	TRBJ2-3	TGTGCCACCAGCAGAGACGGGACTAGCGGGCCAGATACGCAGTATTTT	CATSRDGTSGPDTQYF
-	TRBD2	TRBV6-2/TRBV6-3	TRBJ2-1	TGTGCCAGCAGTTACCCGGGACTAGCGGGATCCAATGAGCAGTTCTTC	CASSYPGLAGSNEQFF
-	-	TRBV9	TRBJ1-2	TGTGCCAGCAGCGTCGGAGGGGCGACCTATGGCTACACCTTC	CASSVGGATYGYTF
-	TRBD1	TRBV7-2	TRBJ1-1	TGTGCCAGCAGCTTGACACAGGGGCGTTGGACTGAAGCTTTCTTT	CASSLTQGRWTEAFF
-	TRBD2	TRBV7-2	TRBJ2-3	TGTGCCAGCAGCTCAGGGACTAGCCGACAAGATACGCAGTATTTT	CASSSGTSRQDTQYF
-	-	TRBV5-1	TRBJ2-1	TGCGCCAGCAGCTTGGGGGCAGTTGGCAATGAGCAGTTCTTC	CASSLGAVGNEQFF
few	-	TRBV2	TRBJ1-2	TGTGCCAGCAGTGAAGCCAGGGCTAACTATGGCTACACCTTC	CASSEARANYGYTF
-	-	TRBV7-2	TRBJ1-1	TGTGCCAGCAGCCCGCGGAGCGCCATGAACACTGAAGCTTTCTTT	CASSPRSAMNTEAFF
few	-	TRBV21-1	TRBJ1-5	TGTGCCAGCGGGTGGACAGGGGGCGGGAGCAATCAGCCCCAGCATTTT	CASGWTGGGSNQPQHF
-	TRBD1	TRBV4-3	TRBJ1-1	TGCGCCAGCAGCCAAGATCGGGTGGACAGGGGGATGAACACTGAAGCTTTCTTT	CASSQDRVDRGMNTEAFF
-	-	TRBV29-1	TRBJ2-1	TGCAGCGTTGAATTTCAAAATGAGCAGTTCTTC	CSVEFQNEQFF
-	TRBD1	TRBV7-4	TRBJ2-2	TGTGCCAGCAGGCGGACAGGGGACAACACCGGGGAGCTGTTTTTT	CASRRTGDNTGELFF
-	TRBD2	TRBV27	TRBJ2-1	TGTGCCAGCAGTCCAAGACTAGCGGGAAGAGACAATGAGCAGTTCTTC	CASSPRLAGRDNEQFF
-	-	TRBV11-3	TRBJ2-6	TGTGCCAGCAGCTTAGGCGGTCCTTCTTCTGGGGCCAACGTCCTGACTTTC	CASSLGGPSSGANVLTF
-	-	TRBV5-6	TRBJ1-4	TGTGCCAGCAGCTCCACACAGGGTGGGAAGGAAAAACTGTTTTTT	CASSSTQGGKEKLFF
-	TRBD2	TRBV29-1	TRBJ2-5	TGCAGCGTGGCCGGGAGCGGGATGGAGACCCAGTACTTC	CSVAGSGMETQYF
many	-	TRBV6-1	TRBJ1-2	TGTGCCAGCAGTGAATTAACAGGTCCTAACTATGGCTACACCTTC	CASSELTGPNYGYTF
-	-	TRBV7-2	TRBJ1-6	TGTGCCAGCAGCTTAGATTCGGGTTTCAATTCACCCCTCCACTTT	CASSLDSGFNSPLHF